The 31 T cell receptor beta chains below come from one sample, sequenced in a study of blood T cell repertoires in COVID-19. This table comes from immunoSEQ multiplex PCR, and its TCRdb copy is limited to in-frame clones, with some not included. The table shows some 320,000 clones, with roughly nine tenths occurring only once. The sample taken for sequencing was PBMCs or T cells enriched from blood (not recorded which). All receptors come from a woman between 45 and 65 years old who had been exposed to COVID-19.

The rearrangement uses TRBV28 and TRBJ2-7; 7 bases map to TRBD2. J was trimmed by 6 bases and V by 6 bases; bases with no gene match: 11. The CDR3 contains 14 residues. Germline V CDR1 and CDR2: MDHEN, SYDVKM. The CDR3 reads CASSLLMGGGEQYF. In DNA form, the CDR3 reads TGTGCCAGCAGCCTACTGATGGGGGGGGGCGAGCAGTACTTC.

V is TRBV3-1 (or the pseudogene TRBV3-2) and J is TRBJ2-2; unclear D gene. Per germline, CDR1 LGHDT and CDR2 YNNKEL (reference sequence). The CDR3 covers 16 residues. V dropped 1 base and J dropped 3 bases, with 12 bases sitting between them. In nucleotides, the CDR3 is TGTGCCAGCAGCCAAGGCCCGGGTCGACACACCGGGGAGCTGTTTTTT. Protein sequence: CASSQGPGRHTGELFF.

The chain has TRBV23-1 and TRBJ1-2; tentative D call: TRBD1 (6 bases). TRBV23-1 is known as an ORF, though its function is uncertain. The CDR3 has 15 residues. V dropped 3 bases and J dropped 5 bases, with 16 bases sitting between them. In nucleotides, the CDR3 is TGCGCCAGCAGTCACCGGGGACACAGGGTGTATGGCTACACCTTC. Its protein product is CASSHRGHRVYGYTF.

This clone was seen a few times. CDR3 bases: TGTGCCAGCAGTCCCGCGGGTCCAGTGGGGAATGAGCAGTTCTTC. Translation: CASSPAGPVGNEQFF. The genes are TRBV27 and TRBJ2-1; D perhaps matches TRBD2 (5 bases). Deletions cut 5 bases from V and 7 bases from J, with 18 bases between. The CDR3 spans 15 residues. CDR1 MNHEY and CDR2 SMNVEV come from the germline V gene (reference sequence).

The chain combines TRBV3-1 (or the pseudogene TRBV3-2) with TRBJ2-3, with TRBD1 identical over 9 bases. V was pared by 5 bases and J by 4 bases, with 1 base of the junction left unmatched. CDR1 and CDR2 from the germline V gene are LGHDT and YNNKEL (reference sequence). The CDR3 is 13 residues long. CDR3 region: CASSWDRADTQYF. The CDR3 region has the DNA TGTGCCAGCAGCTGGGACAGGGCAGATACGCAGTATTTT.

CDR3 region: CASRGTGIFGTEAFF. The DNA of the CDR3 is TGTGCCAGCAGAGGGACAGGGATTTTCGGTACTGAAGCTTTCTTT. The chain uses TRBV3-1 (or the pseudogene TRBV3-2) and TRBJ1-1, with 9 nucleotides matching TRBD1. Germline CDR1 reads LGHDT; CDR2 reads YNNKEL (reference sequence). The J segment lost 5 bases and the V segment lost 6 bases, leaving 10 bases of the junction unmatched. The CDR3 has 15 amino acids.

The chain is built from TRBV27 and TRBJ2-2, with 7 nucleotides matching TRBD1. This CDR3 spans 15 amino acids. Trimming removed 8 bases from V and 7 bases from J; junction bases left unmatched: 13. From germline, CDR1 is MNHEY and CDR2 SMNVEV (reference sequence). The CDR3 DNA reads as TGTGCCAGCTCCCTCTGGACAGGAGTAATCGGGGAGCTGTTTTTT. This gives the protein CASSLWTGVIGELFF.

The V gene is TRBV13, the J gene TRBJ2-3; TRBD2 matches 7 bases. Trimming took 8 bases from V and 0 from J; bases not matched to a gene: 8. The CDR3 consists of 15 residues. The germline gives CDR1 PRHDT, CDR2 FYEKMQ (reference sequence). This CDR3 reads CASQPRLASTDTQYF. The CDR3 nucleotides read TGTGCCAGCCAGCCGCGACTAGCAAGCACAGATACGCAGTATTTT.

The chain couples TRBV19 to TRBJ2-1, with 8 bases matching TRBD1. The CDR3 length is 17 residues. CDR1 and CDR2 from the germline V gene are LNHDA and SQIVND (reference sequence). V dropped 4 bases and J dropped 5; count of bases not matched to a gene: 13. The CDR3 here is CASSRSRRQGLDNEQFF. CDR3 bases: TGTGCCAGTAGTAGGTCGAGGCGACAGGGGCTAGACAATGAGCAGTTCTTC. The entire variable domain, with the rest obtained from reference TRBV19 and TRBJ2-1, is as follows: DGGITQSPKYLFRKEGQNVTLSCEQNLNHDAMYWYRQDPGQGLRLIYYSQIVNDFQKGDIAEGYSVSREKKESFPLTVTSAQKNPTAFYLCASSRSRRQGLDNEQFFGPGTRLTVL.

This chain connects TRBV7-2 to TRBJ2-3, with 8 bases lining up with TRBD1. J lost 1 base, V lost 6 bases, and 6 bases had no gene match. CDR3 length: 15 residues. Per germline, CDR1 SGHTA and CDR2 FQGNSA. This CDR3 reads CASSPGGVRTDTQYF. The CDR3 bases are TGTGCCAGCAGTCCAGGGGGCGTTCGCACAGATACGCAGTATTTT.

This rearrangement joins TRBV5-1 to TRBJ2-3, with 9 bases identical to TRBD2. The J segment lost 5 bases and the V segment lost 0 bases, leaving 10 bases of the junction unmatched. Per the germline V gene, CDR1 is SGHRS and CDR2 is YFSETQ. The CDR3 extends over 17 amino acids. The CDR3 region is CASSLAPAGGELDTQYF. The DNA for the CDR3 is TGCGCCAGCAGCTTGGCCCCCGCGGGGGGGGAGCTAGATACGCAGTATTTT.

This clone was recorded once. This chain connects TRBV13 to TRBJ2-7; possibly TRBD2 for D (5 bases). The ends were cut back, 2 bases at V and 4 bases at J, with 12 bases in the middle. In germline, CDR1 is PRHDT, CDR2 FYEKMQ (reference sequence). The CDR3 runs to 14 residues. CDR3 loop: CASSLSGRLYEQYF. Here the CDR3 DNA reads TGTGCCAGCAGCTTAAGCGGCCGACTTTACGAGCAGTACTTC.

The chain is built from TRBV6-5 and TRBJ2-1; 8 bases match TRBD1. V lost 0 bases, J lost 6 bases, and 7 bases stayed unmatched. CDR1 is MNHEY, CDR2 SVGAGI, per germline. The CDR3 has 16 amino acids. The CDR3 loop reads CASSYSRTGTVNEQFF. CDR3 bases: TGTGCCAGCAGTTACTCCCGGACAGGGACTGTCAATGAGCAGTTCTTC.

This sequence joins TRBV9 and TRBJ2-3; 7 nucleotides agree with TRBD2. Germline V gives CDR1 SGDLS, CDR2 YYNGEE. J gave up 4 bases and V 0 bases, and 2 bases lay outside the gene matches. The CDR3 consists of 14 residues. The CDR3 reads CASSVVGGADTQYF. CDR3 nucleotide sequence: TGTGCCAGCAGCGTAGTTGGGGGGGCAGATACGCAGTATTTT.

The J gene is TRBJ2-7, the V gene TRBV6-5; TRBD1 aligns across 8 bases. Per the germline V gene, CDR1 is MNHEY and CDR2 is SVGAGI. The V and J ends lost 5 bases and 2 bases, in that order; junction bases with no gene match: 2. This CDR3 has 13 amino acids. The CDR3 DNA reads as TGTGCCAGCAGTAGGGACAGGACCTACGAGCAGTACTTC. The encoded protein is CASSRDRTYEQYF.

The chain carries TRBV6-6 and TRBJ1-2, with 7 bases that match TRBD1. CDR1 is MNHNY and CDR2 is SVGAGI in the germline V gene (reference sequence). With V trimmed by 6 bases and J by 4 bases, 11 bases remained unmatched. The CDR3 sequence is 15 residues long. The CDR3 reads CASRTHRQGLYGYTF. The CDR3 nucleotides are TGTGCCAGCAGAACTCATAGACAGGGCCTCTATGGCTACACCTTC.

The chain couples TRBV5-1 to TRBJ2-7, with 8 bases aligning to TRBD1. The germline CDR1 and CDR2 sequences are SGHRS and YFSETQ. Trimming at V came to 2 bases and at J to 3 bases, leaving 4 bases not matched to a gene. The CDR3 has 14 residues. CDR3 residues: CASSFSTGDYEQYF. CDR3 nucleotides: TGCGCCAGCAGCTTCTCGACAGGGGACTACGAGCAGTACTTC.

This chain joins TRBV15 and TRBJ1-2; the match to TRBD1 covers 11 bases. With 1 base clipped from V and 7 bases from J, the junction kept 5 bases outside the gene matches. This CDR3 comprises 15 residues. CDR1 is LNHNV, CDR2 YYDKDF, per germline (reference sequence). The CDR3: CATSRAGTGGGGYTF. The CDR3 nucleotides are TGTGCCACCAGCAGAGCTGGGACAGGGGGTGGTGGCTACACCTTC. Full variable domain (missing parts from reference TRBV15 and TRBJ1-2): DAMVIQNPRYQVTQFGKPVTLSCSQTLNHNVMYWYQQKSSQAPKLLFHYYDKDFNNEADTPDNFQSRRPNTSFCFLDIRSPGLGDTAMYLCATSRAGTGGGGYTFGSGTRLTVV.

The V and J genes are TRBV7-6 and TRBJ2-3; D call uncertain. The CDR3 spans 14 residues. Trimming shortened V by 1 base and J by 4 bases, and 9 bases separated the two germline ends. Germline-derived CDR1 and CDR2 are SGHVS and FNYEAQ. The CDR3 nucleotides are TGTGCCAGCAGCTTAGACGAGGTTTCAGATACGCAGTATTTT. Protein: CASSLDEVSDTQYF.

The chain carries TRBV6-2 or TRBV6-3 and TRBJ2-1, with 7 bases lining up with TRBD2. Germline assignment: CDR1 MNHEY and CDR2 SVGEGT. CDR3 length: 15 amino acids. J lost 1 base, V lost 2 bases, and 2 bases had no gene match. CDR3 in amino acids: CASSYAGVSYNEQFF. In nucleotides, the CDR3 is TGTGCCAGCAGTTACGCGGGGGTGTCCTACAATGAGCAGTTCTTC.

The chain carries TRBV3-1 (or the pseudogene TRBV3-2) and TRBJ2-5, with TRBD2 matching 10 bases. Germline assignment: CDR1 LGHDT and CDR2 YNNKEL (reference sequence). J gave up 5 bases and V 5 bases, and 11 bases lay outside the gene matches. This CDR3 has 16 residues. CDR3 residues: CASSASWLAGVETQYF. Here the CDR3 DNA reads TGTGCCAGCAGCGCCTCATGGCTAGCGGGGGTTGAGACCCAGTACTTC.

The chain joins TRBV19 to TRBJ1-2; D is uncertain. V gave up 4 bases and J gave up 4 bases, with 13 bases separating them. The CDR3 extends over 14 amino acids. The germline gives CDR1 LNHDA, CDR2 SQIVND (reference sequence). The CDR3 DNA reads TGTGCCAGTAGTACGCTCGAGGTCTCCTATGGCTACACCTTC. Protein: CASSTLEVSYGYTF.

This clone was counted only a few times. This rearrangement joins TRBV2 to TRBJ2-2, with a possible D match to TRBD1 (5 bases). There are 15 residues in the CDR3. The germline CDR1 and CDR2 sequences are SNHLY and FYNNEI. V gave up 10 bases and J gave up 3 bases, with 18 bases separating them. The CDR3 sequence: CATLKGTGDTGELFF. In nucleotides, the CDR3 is TGTGCCACCCTAAAAGGAACAGGAGACACCGGGGAGCTGTTTTTT.

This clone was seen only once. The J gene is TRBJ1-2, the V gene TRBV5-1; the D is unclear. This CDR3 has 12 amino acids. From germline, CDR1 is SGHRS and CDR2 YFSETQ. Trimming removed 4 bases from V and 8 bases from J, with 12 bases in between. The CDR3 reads CASSPDSGGYTF. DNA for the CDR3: TGCGCCAGCAGCCCGGACTCGGGAGGCTACACCTTC.

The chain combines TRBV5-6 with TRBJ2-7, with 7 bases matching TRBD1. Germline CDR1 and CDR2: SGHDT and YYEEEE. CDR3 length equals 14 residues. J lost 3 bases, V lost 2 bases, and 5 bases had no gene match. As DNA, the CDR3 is TGTGCCAGCAGCTTCTTCCGGGACAGCTACGAGCAGTACTTC. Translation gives CASSFFRDSYEQYF.

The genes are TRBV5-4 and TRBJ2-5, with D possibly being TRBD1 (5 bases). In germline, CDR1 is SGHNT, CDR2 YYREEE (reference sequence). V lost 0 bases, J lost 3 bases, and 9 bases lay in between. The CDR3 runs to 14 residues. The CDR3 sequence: CASSLAQQEETQYF. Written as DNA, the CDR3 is TGTGCCAGCAGCTTGGCCCAACAGGAAGAGACCCAGTACTTC. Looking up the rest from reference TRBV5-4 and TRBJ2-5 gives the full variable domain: ETGVTQSPTHLIKTRGQQVTLRCSSQSGHNTVSWYQQALGQGPQFIFQYYREEENGRGNFPPRFSGLQFPNYSSELNVNALELDDSALYLCASSLAQQEETQYFGPGTRLLVL.

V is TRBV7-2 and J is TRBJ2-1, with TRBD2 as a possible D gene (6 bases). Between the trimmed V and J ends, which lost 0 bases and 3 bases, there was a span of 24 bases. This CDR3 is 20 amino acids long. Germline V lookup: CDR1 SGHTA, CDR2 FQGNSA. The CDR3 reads CASSLAPSGRGNRLYNEQFF. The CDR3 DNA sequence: TGTGCCAGCAGCTTAGCCCCTTCAGGTCGGGGGAACAGACTCTACAATGAGCAGTTCTTC.

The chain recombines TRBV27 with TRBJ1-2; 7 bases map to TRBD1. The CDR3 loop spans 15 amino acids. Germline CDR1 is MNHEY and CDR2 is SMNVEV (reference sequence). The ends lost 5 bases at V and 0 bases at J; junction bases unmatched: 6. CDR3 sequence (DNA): TGTGCCAGCAGTGCATCGGGACAGCCTAACTATGGCTACACCTTC. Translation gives CASSASGQPNYGYTF.

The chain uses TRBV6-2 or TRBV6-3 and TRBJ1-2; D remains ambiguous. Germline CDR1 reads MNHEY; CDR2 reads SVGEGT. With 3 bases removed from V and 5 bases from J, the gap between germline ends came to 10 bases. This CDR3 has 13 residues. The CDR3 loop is CASSYEGRYGYTF. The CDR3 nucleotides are TGTGCCAGCAGTTATGAAGGGAGGTATGGCTACACCTTC.

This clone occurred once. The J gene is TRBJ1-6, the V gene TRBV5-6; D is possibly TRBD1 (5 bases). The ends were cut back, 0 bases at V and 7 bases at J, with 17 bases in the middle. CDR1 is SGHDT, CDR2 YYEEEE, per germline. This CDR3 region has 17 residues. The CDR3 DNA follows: TGTGCCAGCAGCTTGGGGTTTGGGGCAGGGAGGAATTCACCCCTCCACTTT. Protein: CASSLGFGAGRNSPLHF.

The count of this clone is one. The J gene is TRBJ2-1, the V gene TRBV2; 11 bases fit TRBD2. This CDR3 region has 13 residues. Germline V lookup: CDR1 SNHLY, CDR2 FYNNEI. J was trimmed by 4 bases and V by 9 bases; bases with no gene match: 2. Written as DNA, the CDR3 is TGTGCCAGGGGACTAGCGGAGTACAATGAGCAGTTCTTC. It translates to CARGLAEYNEQFF.